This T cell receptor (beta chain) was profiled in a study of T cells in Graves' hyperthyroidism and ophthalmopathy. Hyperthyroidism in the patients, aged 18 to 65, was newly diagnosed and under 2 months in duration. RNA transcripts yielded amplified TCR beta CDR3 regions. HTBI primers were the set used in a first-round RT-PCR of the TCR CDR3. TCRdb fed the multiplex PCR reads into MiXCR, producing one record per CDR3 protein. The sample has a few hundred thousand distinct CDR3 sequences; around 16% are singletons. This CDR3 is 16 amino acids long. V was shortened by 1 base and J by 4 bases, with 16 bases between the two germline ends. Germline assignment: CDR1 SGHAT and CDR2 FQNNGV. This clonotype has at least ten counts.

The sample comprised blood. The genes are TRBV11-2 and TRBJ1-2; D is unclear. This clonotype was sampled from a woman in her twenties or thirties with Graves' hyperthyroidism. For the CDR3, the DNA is TGTGCCAGCAGCTTAGCTCCCGTCGGGGTTGCCTATGGCTACACCTTC. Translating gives CASSLAPVGVAYGYTF. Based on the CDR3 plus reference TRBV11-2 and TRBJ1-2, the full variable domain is EAGVAQSPRYKIIEKRQSVAFWCNPISGHATLYWYQQILGQGPKLLIQFQNNGVVDDSQLPKDRFSAERLKGVDSTLKIQPAKLEDSAVYLCASSLAPVGVAYGYTFGSGTRLTVV.